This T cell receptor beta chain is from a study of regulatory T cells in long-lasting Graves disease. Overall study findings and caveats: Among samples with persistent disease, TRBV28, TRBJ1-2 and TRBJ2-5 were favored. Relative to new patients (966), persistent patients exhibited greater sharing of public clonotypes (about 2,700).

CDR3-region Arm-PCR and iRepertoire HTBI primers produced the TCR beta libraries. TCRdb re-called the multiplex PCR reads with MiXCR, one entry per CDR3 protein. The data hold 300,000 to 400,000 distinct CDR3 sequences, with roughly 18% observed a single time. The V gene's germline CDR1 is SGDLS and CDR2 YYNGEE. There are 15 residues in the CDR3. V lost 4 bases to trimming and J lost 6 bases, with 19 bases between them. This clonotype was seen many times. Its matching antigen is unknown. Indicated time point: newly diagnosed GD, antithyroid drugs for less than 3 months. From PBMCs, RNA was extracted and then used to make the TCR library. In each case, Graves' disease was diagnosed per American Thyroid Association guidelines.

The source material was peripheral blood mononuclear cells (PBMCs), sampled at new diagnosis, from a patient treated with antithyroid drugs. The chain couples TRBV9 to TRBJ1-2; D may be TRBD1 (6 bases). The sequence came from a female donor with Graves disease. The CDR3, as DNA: TGTGCCAGCAGCTCCCGCTTGGGGGCCCCAAATGGCTACACCTTC. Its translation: CASSSRLGAPNGYTF.